This T cell receptor (beta chain) was documented in a study of T-cell reconstitution after alpha-beta-depleted transplantation in children. There are 18 residues in the CDR3. From germline, CDR1 is SGHRS and CDR2 YFSETQ. The V and J ends lost 4 bases and 6 bases, in that order; junction bases with no gene match: 13. It was with unique molecular identifiers that the TCRbeta library was prepared. A single record per CDR3 protein comes from TCRdb applying MiXCR to the PCR reads. This repertoire shows about 600,000 distinct CDR3 sequences, about 10% found once; its top ten account for roughly 3.9%. This clonotype was observed at least ten times.

This TCR was sampled from a human donor who donated a stem cell graft to a child with acute myeloid leukemia. The chain employs TRBV5-1 and TRBJ2-1; 13 bases fit TRBD2. Sample: PBMCs from the stem cell graft donor, taken from the stem cell graft. The CDR3 DNA is TGCGCCAGCAGCCTCGGACTAGCGGGAGTAAGTGAGCTCAATGAGCAGTTCTTC. Translation: CASSLGLAGVSELNEQFF.